This T cell receptor (beta chain) was sequenced for a study of shared T cell receptors in the human thymus. Sequencing used immunoSEQ multiplex PCR; TCRdb keeps in-frame clones, though not all of them. The data show some 720,000 clones, with more than 75% seen just once and 0.0095% to 0.013% held by the top ten. CDR1 is SGHDN and CDR2 is FVKESK in the germline V gene. This CDR3 has 14 amino acids. V was trimmed by 4 bases and J by 1 base, leaving 11 bases between them. The same data also contributed to another study, on human thymus T cells.

This receptor was obtained from a boy younger than two with a congenital heart defect. The material sequenced was thymocytes. This chain connects TRBV14 to TRBJ2-7, with a possible D match to TRBD2 (5 bases). The CDR3 sequence is CASSLQRTSYEQYF. The CDR3 region has the DNA TGTGCCAGCAGCCTCCAGCGGACTTCCTACGAGCAGTACTTC.